The entry below gives a single TCR beta chain sequence along with its context. The sample comes from a study of blood T cell repertoires in COVID-19. Overall study: Samples came from the United States, Italy and Spain, spanning acute and convalescent COVID-19. The analysed material was cDNA or gDNA that came from T cells, B-cell-depleted T cells, or PBMCs.

Followed longitudinally, the Seattle patients had been enrolled during active infection. The CDR3 runs 14 residues. The V gene lost 0 bases and the J gene lost 7 bases, with 10 bases spanning the gap. Germline V gives CDR1 MNHEY, CDR2 SVGEGT. In the original analysis: Estimates of nucleated cell counts were drawn from the amplification of reference gene primers. Clones were read by immunoSEQ multiplex PCR, and TCRdb kept only the in-frame ones, dropping some. D and trimming were read from the DNA, whereas the V and J calls and clone size are those reported in that table. The data contain 150,000 to 200,000 clones, roughly 79% of them seen just once; the ten biggest clones take up roughly 12%.

The material sequenced was peripheral blood. This rearrangement joins TRBV6-2 or TRBV6-3 to TRBJ1-5; no clear D. The TCR was taken from a woman aged 80 or over with COVID-19, enrolled during active disease. As DNA, the CDR3 is TGTGCCAGCAGTTACTCGATACGAGGACAGCCCCAGCATTTT. This translates into CASSYSIRGQPQHF.